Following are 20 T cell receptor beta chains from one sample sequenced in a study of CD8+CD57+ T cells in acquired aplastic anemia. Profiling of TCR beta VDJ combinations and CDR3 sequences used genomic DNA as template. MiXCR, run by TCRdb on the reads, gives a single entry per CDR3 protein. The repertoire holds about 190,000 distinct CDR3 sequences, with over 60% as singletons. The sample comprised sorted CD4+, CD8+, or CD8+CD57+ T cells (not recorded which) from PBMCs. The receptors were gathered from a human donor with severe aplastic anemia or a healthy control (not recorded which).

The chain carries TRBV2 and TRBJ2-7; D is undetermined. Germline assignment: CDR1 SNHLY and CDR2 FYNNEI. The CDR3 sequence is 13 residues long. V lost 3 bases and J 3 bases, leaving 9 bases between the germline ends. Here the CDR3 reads CASSDGGDYEQYF. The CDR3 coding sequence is TGTGCCAGCAGTGATGGTGGAGACTACGAGCAGTACTTC.

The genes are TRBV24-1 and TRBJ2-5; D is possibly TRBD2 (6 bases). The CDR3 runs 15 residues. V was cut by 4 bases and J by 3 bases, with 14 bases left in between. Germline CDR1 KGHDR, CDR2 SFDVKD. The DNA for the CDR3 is TGTGCCACCAGTGAGGAGGGCCGGTTGAAAGAGACCCAGTACTTC. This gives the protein CATSEEGRLKETQYF.

The CDR3: CASSPRGAKDSPLHF. CDR3 DNA sequence: TGTGCCAGCAGTCCACGGGGGGCGAAGGATTCACCCCTCCACTTT. This sequence joins TRBV2 and TRBJ1-6; a possible D gene is TRBD1 (6 bases). The length of the CDR3 is 15 residues. V dropped 5 bases and J dropped 8 bases, with 16 bases sitting between them. Germline CDR1 is SNHLY and CDR2 is FYNNEI.

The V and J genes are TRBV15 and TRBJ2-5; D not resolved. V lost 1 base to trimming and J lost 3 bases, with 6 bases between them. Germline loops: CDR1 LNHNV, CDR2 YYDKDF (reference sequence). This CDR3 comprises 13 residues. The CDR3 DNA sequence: TGTGCCACCAGCAGAGGAGACAAAGAGACCCAGTACTTC. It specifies CATSRGDKETQYF.

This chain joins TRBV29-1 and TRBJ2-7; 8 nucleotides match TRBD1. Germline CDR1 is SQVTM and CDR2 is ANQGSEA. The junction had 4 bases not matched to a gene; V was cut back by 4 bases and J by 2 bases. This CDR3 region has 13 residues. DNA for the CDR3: TGCAGCGTTGCAGGGGGCTTCACCTACGAGCAGTACTTC. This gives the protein CSVAGGFTYEQYF.

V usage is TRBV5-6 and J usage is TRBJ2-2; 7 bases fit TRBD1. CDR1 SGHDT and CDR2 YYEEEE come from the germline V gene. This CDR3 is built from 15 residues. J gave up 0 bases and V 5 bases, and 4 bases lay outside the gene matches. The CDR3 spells CASRVTGTNTGELFF. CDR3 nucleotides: TGTGCCAGCAGAGTGACAGGGACGAACACCGGGGAGCTGTTTTTT.

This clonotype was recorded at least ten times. The CDR3 DNA follows: TGTGCCAGCCGGGACGGGGGGGATCAGCCCCAGCATTTT. Its protein product is CASRDGGDQPQHF. This chain joins TRBV12-3 or TRBV12-4 and TRBJ1-5; D is perhaps TRBD1 (5 bases). The CDR3 spans 13 residues. The V and J ends lost 8 bases and 5 bases respectively, with 13 bases between them.

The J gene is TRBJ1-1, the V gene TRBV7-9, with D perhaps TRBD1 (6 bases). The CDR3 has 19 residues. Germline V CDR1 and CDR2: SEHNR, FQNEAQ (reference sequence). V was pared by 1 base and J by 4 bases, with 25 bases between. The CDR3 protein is CASSLVPGGGDGWGTEAFF. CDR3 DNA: TGTGCCAGCAGCTTAGTTCCCGGGGGCGGTGATGGTTGGGGCACTGAAGCTTTCTTT.

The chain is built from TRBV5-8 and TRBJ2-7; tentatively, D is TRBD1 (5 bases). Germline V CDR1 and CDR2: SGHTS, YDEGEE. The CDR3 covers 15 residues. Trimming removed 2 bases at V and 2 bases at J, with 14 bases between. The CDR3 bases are TGTGCCAGCAGCTTTCTCGGGCAGGGAACCTACGAGCAGTACTTC. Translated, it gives CASSFLGQGTYEQYF.

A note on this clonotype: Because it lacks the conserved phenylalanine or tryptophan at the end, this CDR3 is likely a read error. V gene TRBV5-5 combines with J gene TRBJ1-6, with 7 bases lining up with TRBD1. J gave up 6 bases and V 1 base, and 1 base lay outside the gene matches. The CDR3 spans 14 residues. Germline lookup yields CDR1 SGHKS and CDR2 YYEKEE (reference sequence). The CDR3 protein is CASSLNRGNSPLHL. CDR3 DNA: TGTGCCAGCAGCTTGAACAGGGGTAATTCACCCCTCCACCTT.

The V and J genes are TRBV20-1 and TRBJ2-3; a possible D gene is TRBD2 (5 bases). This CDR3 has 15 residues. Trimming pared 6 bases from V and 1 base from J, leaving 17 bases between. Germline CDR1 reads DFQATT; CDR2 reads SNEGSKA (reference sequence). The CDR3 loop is CSARIVSGGTDTQYF. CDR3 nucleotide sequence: TGCAGTGCCAGGATCGTCAGCGGAGGCACAGATACGCAGTATTTT.

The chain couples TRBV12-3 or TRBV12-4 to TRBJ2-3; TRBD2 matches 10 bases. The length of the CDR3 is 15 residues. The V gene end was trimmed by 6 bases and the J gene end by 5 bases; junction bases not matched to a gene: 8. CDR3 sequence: CASRALAGAGDTQYF. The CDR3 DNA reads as TGTGCCAGCAGAGCTCTAGCGGGGGCGGGAGATACGCAGTATTTT.

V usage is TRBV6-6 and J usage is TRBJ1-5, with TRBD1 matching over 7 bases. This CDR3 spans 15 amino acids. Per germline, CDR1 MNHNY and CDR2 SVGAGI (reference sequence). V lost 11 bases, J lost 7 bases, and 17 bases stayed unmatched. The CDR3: CAAGGGKGYEQPQHF. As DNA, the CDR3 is TGTGCCGCGGGAGGGGGCAAGGGGTACGAGCAGCCCCAGCATTTT.

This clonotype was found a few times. CDR3 sequence: CASSEFNGLRVDTQYF. The DNA for the CDR3 is TGTGCCAGCAGTGAATTCAACGGCCTAAGAGTAGATACGCAGTATTTT. V and J are TRBV25-1 and TRBJ2-3; D gene uncertain. Germline values: CDR1 MGHDK, CDR2 SYGVNS. V was pared by 1 base and J by 5 bases, with 16 bases between. This CDR3 spans 16 amino acids.

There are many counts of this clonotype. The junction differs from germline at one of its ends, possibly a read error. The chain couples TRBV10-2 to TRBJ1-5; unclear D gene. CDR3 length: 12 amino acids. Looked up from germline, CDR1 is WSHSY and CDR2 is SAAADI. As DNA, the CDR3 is TGTGCCAGCAGCGAGGGCAATCAGCCCCAGCATTTT. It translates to CASSEGNQPQHF.

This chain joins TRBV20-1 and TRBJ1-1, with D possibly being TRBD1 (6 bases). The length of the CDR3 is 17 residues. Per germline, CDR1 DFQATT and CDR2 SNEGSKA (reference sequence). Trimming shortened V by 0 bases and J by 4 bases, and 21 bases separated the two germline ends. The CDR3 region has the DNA TGCAGTGCTAGAGATCAGAGATTAGCGGGGGCCCTCACTGAAGCTTTCTTT. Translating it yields CSARDQRLAGALTEAFF.

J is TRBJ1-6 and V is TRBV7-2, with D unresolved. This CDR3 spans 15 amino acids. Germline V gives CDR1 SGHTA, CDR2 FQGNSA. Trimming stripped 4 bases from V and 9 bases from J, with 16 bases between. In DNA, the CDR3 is TGTGCCAGCAGCTCCCGGACGCGGGGAGGTTCACCCCTCCACTTT. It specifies CASSSRTRGGSPLHF.

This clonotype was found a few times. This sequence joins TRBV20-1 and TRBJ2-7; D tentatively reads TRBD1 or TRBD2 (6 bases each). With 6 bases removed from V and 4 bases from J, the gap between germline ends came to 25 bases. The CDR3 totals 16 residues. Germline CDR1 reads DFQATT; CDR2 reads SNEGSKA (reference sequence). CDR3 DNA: TGCAGTGCGGGGGACGGAGGGACATATTTAACGTACGAGCAGTACTTC. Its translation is CSAGDGGTYLTYEQYF.

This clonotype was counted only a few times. CDR3: CAISGGSGNYGYTF. In DNA, the CDR3 is TGTGCCATCAGTGGCGGTAGCGGGAACTATGGCTACACCTTC. This sequence joins TRBV10-3 and TRBJ1-2; D gene uncertain. The CDR3 loop spans 14 amino acids. V gave up 4 bases and J gave up 2 bases, with 11 bases separating them. Germline CDR1 reads ENHRY; CDR2 reads SYGVKD.

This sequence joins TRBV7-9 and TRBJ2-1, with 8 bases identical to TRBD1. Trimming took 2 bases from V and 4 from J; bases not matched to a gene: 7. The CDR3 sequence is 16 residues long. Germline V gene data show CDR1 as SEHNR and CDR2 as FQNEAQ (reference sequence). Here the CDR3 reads CASSLTDRDSYNEQFF. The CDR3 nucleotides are TGTGCCAGCAGCTTAACGGACAGGGATTCTTACAATGAGCAGTTCTTC.